This note documents a single TCR beta chain sequence. What it binds is not known. This sample was included in a study of vaccination and CD4 T cells after COVID-19. The study sequenced cultured CD4+ T cell DNA using the Oncomine TCR Beta short-read assay. TCRdb reprocessed the PCR reads via MiXCR and lists one record per CDR3 protein. The sample records roughly 18,000 distinct CDR3 sequences, 50% to 65% being singletons. CDR1 MDHEN and CDR2 SYDVKM come from the germline V gene. V was pared by 2 bases and J by 7 bases, with 7 bases of the junction left unmatched. This CDR3 spans 16 amino acids. As for treatment: roughly ten-day PBMC culture with coronavirus spike peptide pools or control peptides (ViraFEST assay).

The V call is TRBV28, the J call TRBJ2-1; 11 bases line up with TRBD2. The sequence was collected from a human donor who had recovered from COVID-19. Sequenced sample: CD4+ T cells from blood, cultured in vitro. The CDR3 DNA sequence: TGTGCCAGCAGTTTAGGGACTAGCGGAAGTAGAAATGAGCAGTTCTTC. It yields the protein CASSLGTSGSRNEQFF.